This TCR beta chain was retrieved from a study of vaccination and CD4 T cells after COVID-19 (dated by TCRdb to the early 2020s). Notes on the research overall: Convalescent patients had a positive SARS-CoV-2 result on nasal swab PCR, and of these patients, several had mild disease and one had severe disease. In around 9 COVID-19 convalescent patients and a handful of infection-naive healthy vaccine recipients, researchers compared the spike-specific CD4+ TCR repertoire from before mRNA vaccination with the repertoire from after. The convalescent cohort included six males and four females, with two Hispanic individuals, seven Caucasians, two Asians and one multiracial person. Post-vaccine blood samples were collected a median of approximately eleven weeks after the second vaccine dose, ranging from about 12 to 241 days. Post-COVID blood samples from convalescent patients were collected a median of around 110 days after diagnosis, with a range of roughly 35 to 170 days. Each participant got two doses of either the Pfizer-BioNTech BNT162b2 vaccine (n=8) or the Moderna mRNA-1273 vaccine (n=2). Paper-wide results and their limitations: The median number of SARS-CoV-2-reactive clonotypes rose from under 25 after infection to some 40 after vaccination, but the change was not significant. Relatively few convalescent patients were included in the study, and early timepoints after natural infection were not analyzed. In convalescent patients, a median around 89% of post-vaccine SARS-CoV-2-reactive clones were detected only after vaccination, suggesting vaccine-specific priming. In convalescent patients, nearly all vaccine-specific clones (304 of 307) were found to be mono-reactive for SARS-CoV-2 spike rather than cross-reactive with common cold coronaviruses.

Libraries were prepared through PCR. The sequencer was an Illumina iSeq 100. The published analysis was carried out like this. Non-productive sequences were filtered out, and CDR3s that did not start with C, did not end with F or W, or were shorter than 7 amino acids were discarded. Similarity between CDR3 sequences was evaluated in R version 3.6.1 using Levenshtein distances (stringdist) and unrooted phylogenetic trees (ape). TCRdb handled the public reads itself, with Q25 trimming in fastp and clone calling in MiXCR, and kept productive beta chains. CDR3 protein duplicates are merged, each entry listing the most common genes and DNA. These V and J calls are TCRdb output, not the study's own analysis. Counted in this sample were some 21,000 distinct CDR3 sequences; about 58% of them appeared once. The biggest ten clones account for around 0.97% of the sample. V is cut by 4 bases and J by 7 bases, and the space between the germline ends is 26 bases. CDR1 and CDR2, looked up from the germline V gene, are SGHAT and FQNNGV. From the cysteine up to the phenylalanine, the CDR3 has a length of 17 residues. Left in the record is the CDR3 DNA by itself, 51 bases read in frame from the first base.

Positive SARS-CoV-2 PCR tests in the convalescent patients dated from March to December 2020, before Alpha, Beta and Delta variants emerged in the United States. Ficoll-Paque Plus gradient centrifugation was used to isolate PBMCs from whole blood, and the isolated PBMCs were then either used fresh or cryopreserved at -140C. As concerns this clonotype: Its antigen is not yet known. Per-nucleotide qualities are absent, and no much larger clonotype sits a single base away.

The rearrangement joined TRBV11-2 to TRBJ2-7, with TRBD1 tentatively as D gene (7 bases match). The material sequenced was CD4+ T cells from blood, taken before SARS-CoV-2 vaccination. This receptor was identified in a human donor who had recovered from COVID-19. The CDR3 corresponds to CASSSVGQVATRGEQYF. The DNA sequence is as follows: TGTGCCAGCAGCTCCGTCGGACAGGTCGCTACCCGGGGGGAGCAGTACTTC.